The 24 T cell receptor beta chains in this list originate from one sample, sequenced in a study of Ad26.COV2.S vaccination and SARS-CoV-2 variants. Treatment noted: around 19 received Ad26.COV2.S at low or high dose, single or two shots; 5 received placebo; per-sample allocation not given. Collection of the samples took place on day 63 after the first injection of vaccine or placebo. Clones were sequenced by immunoSEQ multiplex PCR, and TCRdb holds only the in-frame ones, with some missing. The table lists some 340,000 clones, around 81% of them singletons, with approximately 2.2% in the top ten. Sequenced material: peripheral blood, taken in a trial of Ad26.COV2.S vaccine versus placebo. The source is a person aged 18 to 65 who received the Ad26.COV2.S COVID-19 vaccine or a placebo.

The V gene is TRBV27, the J gene TRBJ2-6; a possible D gene is TRBD1 (6 bases). V was shortened by 2 bases and J by 10 bases, with 9 bases between the two germline ends. This CDR3 spans 13 amino acids. Germline assignment: CDR1 MNHEY and CDR2 SMNVEV (reference sequence). This CDR3 is CASSLAGQNVLTF. For the CDR3, the DNA is TGTGCCAGCAGTTTAGCAGGACAGAACGTCCTGACTTTC.

V usage is TRBV6-6 and J usage is TRBJ2-1, with TRBD2 as a possible D gene (6 bases). V lost 0 bases and J lost 13, with 16 bases in between. This CDR3 is 14 amino acids long. In germline, CDR1 is MNHNY, CDR2 SVGAGI (reference sequence). The CDR3 sequence: CASSYSTAGTAQFF. DNA of the CDR3: TGTGCCAGCAGTTACTCGACAGCCGGGACTGCACAGTTCTTC.

This chain links TRBV7-9 with TRBJ1-6; 9 positions match TRBD1. The junction had 9 bases not matched to a gene; V was cut back by 6 bases and J by 9 bases. Germline values: CDR1 SEHNR, CDR2 FQNEAQ (reference sequence). The CDR3 has 15 residues. The CDR3 protein is CASRKLGQGGSPLHF. Here the CDR3 DNA reads TGTGCCAGCAGGAAGTTGGGACAGGGAGGTTCACCCCTCCACTTT.

The V gene is TRBV28, the J gene TRBJ1-4; 8 bases are a match to TRBD1. The ends lost 5 bases at V and 7 bases at J; junction bases unmatched: 12. This CDR3 comprises 16 residues. In germline, CDR1 is MDHEN, CDR2 SYDVKM. CDR3 DNA sequence: TGTGCCAGCAGTCGGCACAGGGGGGAAGTAGGTGAAAAACTGTTTTTT. Protein sequence: CASSRHRGEVGEKLFF.

The V and J genes are TRBV24-1 and TRBJ2-7, with no clear D. V lost 2 bases and J lost 3, with 4 bases in between. CDR1 and CDR2 from the germline V gene are KGHDR and SFDVKD. The CDR3 totals 12 residues. CDR3 in DNA: TGTGCCACCAGTGATTACGGCTACGAGCAGTACTTC. This translates into CATSDYGYEQYF.

The J gene is TRBJ2-1, the V gene TRBV7-3; the match to TRBD2 covers 13 bases. V lost 4 bases to trimming and J lost 5 bases; unmatched junction nucleotides: 2. Per the germline V gene, CDR1 is SGHTA and CDR2 is FQGTGA. This CDR3 has 15 amino acids. CDR3 amino acids: CASSSTSGGNNEQFF. For the CDR3, the DNA is TGTGCCAGCAGCTCGACTAGCGGGGGGAACAATGAGCAGTTCTTC.

The rearrangement links TRBV6-6 to TRBJ1-2; D gene ambiguous. CDR1 is MNHNY, CDR2 SVGAGI, per germline (reference sequence). CDR3 length equals 14 residues. With 5 bases removed from V and 6 bases from J, the gap between germline ends came to 16 bases. This chain's CDR3 is CASSTRDGPNGYTF. The CDR3 nucleotides are TGTGCCAGCAGTACACGAGACGGCCCTAATGGCTACACCTTC.

This clone was seen once. This chain links TRBV25-1 with TRBJ2-7; no definite D call. The germline V and J ends were trimmed by 3 bases and 2 bases, with 11 bases remaining between them. CDR3 length: 14 amino acids. The germline V gene encodes CDR1 MGHDK and CDR2 SYGVNS. The CDR3: CASSEQVWPYEQYF. CDR3 bases: TGTGCCAGCAGTGAGCAGGTTTGGCCCTACGAGCAGTACTTC.

As concerns this clone: At the DNA level, this CDR3 is encoded by other sequences in the same sample as well. This chain connects TRBV9 to TRBJ2-2; perhaps TRBD2 as D (6 bases). Germline-derived CDR1 and CDR2 are SGDLS and YYNGEE. This CDR3 spans 16 amino acids. The V and J ends lost 0 bases and 4 bases respectively, with 13 bases between them. CDR3 nucleotides: TGTGCCAGCAGCGTAGGAGTGGGGAGGAGCACCGGGGAGCTGTTTTTT. Encoded protein: CASSVGVGRSTGELFF.

The chain recombines TRBV1 with TRBJ2-7; the table gives TRBD1 as D, unverified against the DNA. TRBV1 counts as a pseudogene. This CDR3 spans 14 amino acids. As DNA, the CDR3 is TGCACCAGCAGATACAGGGGGCTTTCTGACGAGCAGTACTTC. It codes for CTSRYRGLSDEQYF.

About this clone: The same CDR3 can be traced to other DNA sequences in this sample. V gene TRBV19 combines with J gene TRBJ2-7; 9 bases are a match to TRBD1. Germline-derived CDR1 and CDR2 are LNHDA and SQIVND (reference sequence). V dropped 2 bases and J dropped 2; count of bases not matched to a gene: 4. This CDR3 comprises 15 residues. CDR3 in DNA: TGTGCCAGTAGTATATCAGGGACAGGGACCTACGAGCAGTACTTC. This translates into CASSISGTGTYEQYF.

The CDR3 protein is CASSLRTGGNTYEQYF. In DNA, the CDR3 is TGTGCCAGCAGTCTACGGACAGGGGGTAATACTTACGAGCAGTACTTC. The gene calls are TRBV27 and TRBJ2-7, with 10 bases that match TRBD1. The junction had 11 bases not matched to a gene; V was cut back by 5 bases and J by 4 bases. Germline-derived CDR1 and CDR2 are MNHEY and SMNVEV (reference sequence). This CDR3 spans 16 amino acids.

The gene calls are TRBV6-2 or TRBV6-3 and TRBJ2-3; D gene ambiguous. The CDR3 length is 11 residues. The germline V gene has CDR1 MNHEY and CDR2 SVGEGT. Trimming stripped 5 bases from V and 8 bases from J, with 8 bases between. The CDR3 protein is CASSIIGTQYF. CDR3 coding DNA: TGTGCCAGCAGTATTATTGGTACGCAGTATTTT.

The chain links TRBV27 to TRBJ1-5, with D tentatively TRBD1 (5 bases). Trimming shortened V by 4 bases and J by 4 bases, and 8 bases separated the two germline ends. Germline V gene lookup returns CDR1 MNHEY and CDR2 SMNVEV (reference sequence). This CDR3 has 13 residues. The CDR3 protein is CASSWDVNQPQHF. The CDR3 nucleotides read TGTGCCAGCAGTTGGGACGTGAATCAGCCCCAGCATTTT.

This rearrangement joins TRBV19 to TRBJ1-5, with D hard to call. Per germline, CDR1 LNHDA and CDR2 SQIVND (reference sequence). The CDR3 has 15 amino acids. Trimming left V 5 bases short and J 0 bases short, with 11 bases between. For the CDR3, the DNA is TGTGCCAGTAGTCCCGGGGTGCATAGCAATCAGCCCCAGCATTTT. It specifies CASSPGVHSNQPQHF.

The chain carries TRBV7-3 and TRBJ2-3, with 9 bases aligning to TRBD2. This CDR3 spans 16 amino acids. With 2 bases clipped from V and 1 base from J, the junction kept 4 bases outside the gene matches. Germline V gives CDR1 SGHTA, CDR2 FQGTGA. Written as DNA, the CDR3 is TGTGCCAGCAGCTTAGGTAGGACTAGCGGCACAGATACGCAGTATTTT. Amino acids: CASSLGRTSGTDTQYF.

This clone was recorded only once. The chain joins TRBV28 to TRBJ2-2; 7 nucleotides agree with TRBD2. Germline-derived CDR1 and CDR2 are MDHEN and SYDVKM. The CDR3 contains 17 residues. The V gene end was trimmed by 3 bases and the J gene end by 5 bases; junction bases not matched to a gene: 12. In DNA, the CDR3 is TGTGCCAGCAGTTTTGTCGGGGGGAGGGGCTGGACCGGGGAGCTGTTTTTT. Its translation is CASSFVGGRGWTGELFF.

The sample holds a few counts of this clone. The chain joins TRBV5-6 to TRBJ2-1; tentatively, D is TRBD2 (6 bases). The CDR3 is made up of 17 amino acids. Trimming cost V 3 bases and J 3 bases, with 19 bases left between them. Germline V gene data show CDR1 as SGHDT and CDR2 as YYEEEE. CDR3 DNA: TGTGCCAGCAGCTGGTTAAAACGGGGGTTCGACTACAATGAGCAGTTCTTC. This translates into CASSWLKRGFDYNEQFF.

V and J are TRBV5-1 and TRBJ1-3; no definite D call. The germline V and J ends were trimmed by 1 base and 0 bases, with 2 bases remaining between them. Germline CDR1 reads SGHRS; CDR2 reads YFSETQ. This CDR3 comprises 13 residues. The CDR3 sequence: CASSLNSGNTIYF. CDR3 coding DNA: TGCGCCAGCAGCTTGAACTCTGGAAACACCATATATTTT.

J is TRBJ2-7 and V is TRBV28; possible D gene TRBD1, 6 bases. CDR1 MDHEN and CDR2 SYDVKM come from the germline V gene. CDR3 length: 14 residues. Between the trimmed V and J ends, which lost 5 bases and 3 bases, there was a span of 14 bases. The CDR3 DNA reads as TGTGCCAGCAGTCCGGTGGACAGAGTCTACGAGCAGTACTTC. Translating gives CASSPVDRVYEQYF.

The chain couples TRBV7-2 to TRBJ2-6; no definite D call. V lost 7 bases to trimming and J lost 0 bases, with 4 bases between them. CDR3 length equals 13 residues. CDR1 is SGHTA, CDR2 FQGNSA, per germline. CDR3 DNA: TGTGCCAGCACCCTCTCTGGGGCCAACGTCCTGACTTTC. Translation gives CASTLSGANVLTF.

A remark on this clone: Other DNA sequences of this sample code for an identical CDR3. The rearrangement links TRBV12-3 or TRBV12-4 to TRBJ1-2; no reliable D call. V shed 6 bases and J shed 2 bases, with 7 bases lying between them. CDR3 size: 12 residues. The CDR3 DNA reads as TGTGCCAGCAGCCTGACCAACTATGGCTACACCTTC. Encoded protein: CASSLTNYGYTF.

The gene calls are TRBV6-1 and TRBJ1-6; the D is unclear. Germline lookup yields CDR1 MNHNS and CDR2 SASEGT. The CDR3 extends over 17 amino acids. V shed 4 bases and J shed 0 bases, with 13 bases lying between them. CDR3 in DNA: TGTGCCAGCAGTGCCACAGTACGCGGCTCCTATAATTCACCCCTCCACTTT. Protein product: CASSATVRGSYNSPLHF.

The chain uses TRBV21-1 and TRBJ1-5. TRBV21-1 is a pseudogene. The length of the CDR3 is 13 residues. The CDR3 reads CASSKGVGQPQHF. Written as DNA, the CDR3 is TGTGCCAGCAGCAAAGGGGTAGGGCAGCCCCAGCATTTT.